This T cell receptor (beta chain) was recorded in a study of T-cell reconstitution after alpha-beta-depleted transplantation in children. This clonotype was counted between two and nine times. Library preparation (for TCRbeta) was performed with unique molecular identifiers. TCRdb analysed the PCR reads with MiXCR anew, one entry per CDR3 protein. The repertoire holds some 390,000 distinct CDR3 sequences, with 20% as singletons. With V trimmed by 5 bases and J by 8 bases, 12 bases remained unmatched. This CDR3 contains 16 residues. The chain employs TRBV12-3 or TRBV12-4 and TRBJ1-4, with 9 bases that match TRBD1. The material was PBMCs from the stem cell graft donor, obtained from the stem cell graft. The sequence derives from a human donor who donated a stem cell graft to a child with acute myeloid leukemia. The CDR3 nucleotides read TGTGCCAGCAGTCCGTCCCCGGGACAGGGCGACGAAAAACTGTTTTTT. This sequence encodes CASSPSPGQGDEKLFF.